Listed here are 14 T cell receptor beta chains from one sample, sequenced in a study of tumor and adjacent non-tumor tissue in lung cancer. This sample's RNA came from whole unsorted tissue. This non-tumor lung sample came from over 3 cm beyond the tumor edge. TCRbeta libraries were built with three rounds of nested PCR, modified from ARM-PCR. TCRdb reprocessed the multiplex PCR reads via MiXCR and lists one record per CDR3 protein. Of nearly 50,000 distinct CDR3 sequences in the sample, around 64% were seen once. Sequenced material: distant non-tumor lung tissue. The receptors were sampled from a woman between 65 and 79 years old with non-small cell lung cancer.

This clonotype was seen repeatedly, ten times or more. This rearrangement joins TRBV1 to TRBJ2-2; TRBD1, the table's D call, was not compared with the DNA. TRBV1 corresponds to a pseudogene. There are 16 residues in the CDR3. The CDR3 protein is CTSKIYRGLGTGELFF. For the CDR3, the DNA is TGCACCAGCAAGATATACAGGGGGCTGGGAACCGGGGAGCTGTTTTTT.

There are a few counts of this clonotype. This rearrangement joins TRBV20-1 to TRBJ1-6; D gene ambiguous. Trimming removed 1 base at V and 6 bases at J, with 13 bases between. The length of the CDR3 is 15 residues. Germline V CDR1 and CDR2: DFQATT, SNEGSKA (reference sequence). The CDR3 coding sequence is TGCAGTGCTAGAGGTTTTAATGGCCGTAATTCACCCCTCCACTTT. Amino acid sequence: CSARGFNGRNSPLHF.

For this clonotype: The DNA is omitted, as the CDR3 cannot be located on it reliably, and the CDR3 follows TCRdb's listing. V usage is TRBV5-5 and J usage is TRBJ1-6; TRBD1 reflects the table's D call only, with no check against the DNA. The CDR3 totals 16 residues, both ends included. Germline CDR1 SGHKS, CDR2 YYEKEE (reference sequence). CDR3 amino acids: CASNLVGRGNNSPLHF.

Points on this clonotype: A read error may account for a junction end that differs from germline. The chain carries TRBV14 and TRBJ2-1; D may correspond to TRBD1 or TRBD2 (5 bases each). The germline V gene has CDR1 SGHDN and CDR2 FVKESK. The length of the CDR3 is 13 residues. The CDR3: CASSQDWGYEHLF. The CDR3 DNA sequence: TGTGCCAGCAGCCAAGATTGGGGGTATGAGCATCTCTTC.

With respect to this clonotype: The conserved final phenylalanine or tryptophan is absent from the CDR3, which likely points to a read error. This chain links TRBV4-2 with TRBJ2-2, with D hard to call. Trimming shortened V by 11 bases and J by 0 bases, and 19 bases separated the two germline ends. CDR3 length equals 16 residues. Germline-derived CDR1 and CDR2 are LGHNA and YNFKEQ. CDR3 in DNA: TGTGCCTACAGCCAAGATTGGGCCACGAACACCGGGGAGCTGTTTCTT. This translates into CAYSQDWATNTGELFL.

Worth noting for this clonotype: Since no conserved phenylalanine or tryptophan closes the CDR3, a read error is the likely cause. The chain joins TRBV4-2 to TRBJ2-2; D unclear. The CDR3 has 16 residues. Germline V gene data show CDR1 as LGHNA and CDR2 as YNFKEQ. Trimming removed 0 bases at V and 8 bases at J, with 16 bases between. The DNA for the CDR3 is TGTGCCAGCAGCCAAGATTGGGCCACCAACATAGGGGAGCTGTTTCTT. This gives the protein CASSQDWATNIGELFL.

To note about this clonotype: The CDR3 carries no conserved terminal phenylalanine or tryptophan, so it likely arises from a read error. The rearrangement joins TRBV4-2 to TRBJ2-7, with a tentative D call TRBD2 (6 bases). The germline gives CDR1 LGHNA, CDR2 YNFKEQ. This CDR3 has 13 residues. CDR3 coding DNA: TGTGCCTGCAGCCGGGGGAATCGGGGGGAGCAGTACTAC. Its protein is CACSRGNRGEQYY.

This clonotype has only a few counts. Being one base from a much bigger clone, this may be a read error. Written as DNA, the CDR3 is TGTGTCATCGGTTCACAGGGGTACACTGAAGCTTTCTTT. It yields the protein CVIGSQGYTEAFF. The chain carries TRBV10-3 and TRBJ1-1, with 7 bases aligning to TRBD1. The CDR3 length is 13 residues. Per the germline V gene, CDR1 is ENHRY and CDR2 is SYGVKD.

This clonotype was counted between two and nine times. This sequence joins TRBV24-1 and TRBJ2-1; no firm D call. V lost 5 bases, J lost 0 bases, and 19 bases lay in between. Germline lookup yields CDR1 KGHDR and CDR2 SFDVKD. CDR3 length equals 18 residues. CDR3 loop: CATSVSPWTSSSYNEQFF. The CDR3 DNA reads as TGTGCCACCAGTGTGTCCCCCTGGACCTCCTCCTCCTACAATGAGCAGTTCTTC.

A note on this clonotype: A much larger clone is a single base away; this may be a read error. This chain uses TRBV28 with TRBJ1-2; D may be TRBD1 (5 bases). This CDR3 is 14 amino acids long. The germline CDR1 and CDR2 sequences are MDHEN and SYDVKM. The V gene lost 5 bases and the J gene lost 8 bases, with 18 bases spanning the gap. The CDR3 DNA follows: TGTGCCAGCAGTAGATCGGGACGGGGCCTCGGCTACACCTTC. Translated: CASSRSGRGLGYTF.

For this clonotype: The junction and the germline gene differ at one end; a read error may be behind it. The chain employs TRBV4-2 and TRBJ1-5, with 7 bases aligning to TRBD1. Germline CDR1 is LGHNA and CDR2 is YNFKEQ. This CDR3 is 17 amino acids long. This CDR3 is CASRPGGRSLNNQHQHF. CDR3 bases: TGCGCCAGCAGACCAGGGGGACGTAGCCTTAACAATCAGCACCAGCATTTT.

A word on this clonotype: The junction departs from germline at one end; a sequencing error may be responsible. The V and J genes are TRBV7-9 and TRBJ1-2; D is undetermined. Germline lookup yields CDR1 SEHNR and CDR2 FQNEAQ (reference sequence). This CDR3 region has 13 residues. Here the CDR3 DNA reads TGTGCCAGCAGCTTCGGAACTGACTATGGCAACACCTTC. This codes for CASSFGTDYGNTF. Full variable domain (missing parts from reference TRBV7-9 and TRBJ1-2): DTGVSQNPRHKITKRGQNVTFRCDPISEHNRLYWYRQTLGQGPEFLTYFQNEAQLEKSRLLSDRFSAERPKGSFSTLEIQRTEQGDSAMYLCASSFGTDYGNTFGSGTRLTVV.

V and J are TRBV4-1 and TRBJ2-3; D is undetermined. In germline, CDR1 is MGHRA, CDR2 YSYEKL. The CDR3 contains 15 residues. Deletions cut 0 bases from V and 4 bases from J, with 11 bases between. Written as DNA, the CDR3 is TGCGCCAGCAGCCAAGAGGAGTGGAGAGCAGATACGCAGTATTTT. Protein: CASSQEEWRADTQYF.

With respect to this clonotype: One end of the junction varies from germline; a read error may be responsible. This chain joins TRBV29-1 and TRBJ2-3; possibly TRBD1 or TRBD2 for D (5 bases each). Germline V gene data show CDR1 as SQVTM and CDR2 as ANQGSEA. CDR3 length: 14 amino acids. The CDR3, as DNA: TGCGGCGTTGCCTGGGAGATAGGGGCAGATACGCAGTATTTT. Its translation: CGVAWEIGADTQYF.